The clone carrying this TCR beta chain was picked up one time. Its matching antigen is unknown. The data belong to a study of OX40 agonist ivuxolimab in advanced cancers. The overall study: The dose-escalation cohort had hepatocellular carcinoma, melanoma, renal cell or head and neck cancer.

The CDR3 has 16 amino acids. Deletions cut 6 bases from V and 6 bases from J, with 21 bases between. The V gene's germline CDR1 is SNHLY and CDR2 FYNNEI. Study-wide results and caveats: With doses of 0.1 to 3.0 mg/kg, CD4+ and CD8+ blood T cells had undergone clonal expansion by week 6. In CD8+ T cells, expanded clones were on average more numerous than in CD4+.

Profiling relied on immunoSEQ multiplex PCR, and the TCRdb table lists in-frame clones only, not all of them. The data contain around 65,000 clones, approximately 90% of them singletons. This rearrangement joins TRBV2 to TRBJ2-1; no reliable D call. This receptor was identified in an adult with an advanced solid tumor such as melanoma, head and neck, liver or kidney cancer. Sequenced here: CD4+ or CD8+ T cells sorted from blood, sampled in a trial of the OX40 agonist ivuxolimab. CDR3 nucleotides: TGTGCCAGCAGGGTACCAGGAGTTGGGGTATTCAATGAGCAGTTCTTC. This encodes CASRVPGVGVFNEQFF.